These 10 T cell receptor beta chains were sequenced from one sample in a study of blood T cell repertoires in COVID-19. The protocol was immunoSEQ multiplex PCR, while the TCRdb copy is restricted to in-frame clones and leaves out a portion. The table shows 280,000 or so clones, with around 88% occurring only once. Sample: PBMCs or T cells enriched from blood (not recorded which). These TCRs come from a woman between 35 and 50 years old who had recovered from COVID-19.

The chain employs TRBV6-5 and TRBJ1-1; the D is unclear. Germline V gene data show CDR1 as MNHEY and CDR2 as SVGAGI. V lost 6 bases and J 3 bases, leaving 11 bases between the germline ends. This CDR3 has 13 amino acids. The CDR3 DNA reads TGTGCCAGCAGGAGGGTAATCGACACTGAAGCTTTCTTT. It specifies CASRRVIDTEAFF.

V gene TRBV5-4 combines with J gene TRBJ2-1, with TRBD2 matching 11 bases. Trimming at V came to 2 bases and at J to 6 bases, leaving 10 bases not matched to a gene. CDR1 is SGHNT and CDR2 is YYREEE in the germline V gene (reference sequence). The CDR3 sequence is 17 residues long. The CDR3 sequence: CASSFHSGRASLNEQFF. As DNA, the CDR3 is TGTGCCAGCAGCTTCCATAGCGGGAGGGCCTCTCTCAATGAGCAGTTCTTC.

This clone was seen once. The rearrangement joins TRBV6-6 to TRBJ2-5; D remains unclear. The CDR3 has 12 residues. Between the trimmed V and J ends, which lost 6 bases and 0 bases, there was a span of 5 bases. Per germline, CDR1 MNHNY and CDR2 SVGAGI (reference sequence). For the CDR3, the DNA is TGTGCCAGCAGCCAGTACCAAGAGACCCAGTACTTC. Protein product: CASSQYQETQYF.

The genes are TRBV7-2 and TRBJ2-7; tentative D call: TRBD1 (5 bases). V was shortened by 1 base and J by 4 bases, with 17 bases between the two germline ends. Germline V gene lookup returns CDR1 SGHTA and CDR2 FQGNSA. The CDR3 spans 16 residues. In DNA, the CDR3 is TGTGCCAGCAGCTTAGAAGGGGCCACCCTCGGTTACGAGCAGTACTTC. It translates to CASSLEGATLGYEQYF. Drawing the rest from reference TRBV7-2 and TRBJ2-7, the complete variable domain is GAGVSQSPSNKVTEKGKDVELRCDPISGHTALYWYRQSLGQGLEFLIYFQGNSAPDKSGLPSDRFSAERTGGSVSTLTIQRTQQEDSAVYLCASSLEGATLGYEQYFGPGTRLTVT.

This chain connects TRBV7-2 to TRBJ2-5; TRBD2 matches 11 bases. Unmatched junction bases numbered 5, after V lost 0 bases and J lost 5 bases. This CDR3 comprises 16 residues. Germline values: CDR1 SGHTA, CDR2 FQGNSA. CDR3 protein: CASSLAGLAAYETQYF. CDR3 coding DNA: TGTGCCAGCAGCTTAGCGGGACTAGCGGCTTACGAGACCCAGTACTTC.

This rearrangement joins TRBV24-1 to TRBJ2-2, with TRBD1 matching 10 bases. Germline V gene data show CDR1 as KGHDR and CDR2 as SFDVKD. After removal of 8 bases from V and 3 bases from J, the junction contained 8 bases not matched to a gene. This CDR3 contains 16 residues. CDR3 DNA: TGTGCCACCACCATCCGACAGGGGGCGGACACCGGGGAGCTGTTTTTT. This codes for CATTIRQGADTGELFF.

The J gene is TRBJ2-3, the V gene TRBV19; 7 nucleotides align to TRBD2. The CDR3 has 17 amino acids. V was clipped by 7 bases and J by 3 bases; unmatched bases: 16. The V gene's germline CDR1 is LNHDA and CDR2 SQIVND (reference sequence). The CDR3 nucleotides read TGTGCCAGTACCACTAGAGAGCGGGGTTACGGGACAGATACGCAGTATTTT. Translating gives CASTTRERGYGTDTQYF.

This clone was recorded once. Other DNA sequences in this sample translate to the same CDR3. V and J are TRBV7-2 and TRBJ2-1; the D gene is possibly TRBD1 (5 bases). V was trimmed by 0 bases and J by 5 bases, leaving 5 bases between them. The CDR3 length is 13 residues. The germline V gene encodes CDR1 SGHTA and CDR2 FQGNSA. The CDR3 reads CASSLAGHNEQFF. The CDR3 DNA reads as TGTGCCAGCAGCTTAGCGGGGCACAATGAGCAGTTCTTC.

This CDR3 reads CASSFSGQGSGVYEQYF. In nucleotides, the CDR3 is TGTGCCAGCAGTTTTTCGGGACAGGGGTCGGGAGTTTACGAGCAGTACTTC. V is TRBV27 and J is TRBJ2-7; 10 bases are shared with TRBD1. The germline gives CDR1 MNHEY, CDR2 SMNVEV (reference sequence). J gave up 4 bases and V 3 bases, and 12 bases lay outside the gene matches. The CDR3 has 17 amino acids.

The rearrangement joins TRBV7-2 to TRBJ2-3; D might be TRBD1 (6 bases). CDR1 and CDR2 from the germline V gene are SGHTA and FQGNSA. V dropped 2 bases and J dropped 4 bases, with 16 bases sitting between them. The CDR3 is 16 residues long. The CDR3 sequence is CASSLMGAGASDTQYF. The DNA of the CDR3 is TGTGCCAGCAGCTTAATGGGGGCAGGGGCGTCAGATACGCAGTATTTT.